The 24 T cell receptor beta chains presented below share a single source sample, sequenced in a study of T cells after posttransplantation cyclophosphamide. Clones were sequenced by immunoSEQ multiplex PCR, and TCRdb holds only the in-frame ones, with some missing. This sample carries approximately 8,400 clones and no singletons, and around 25% goes to the top ten. A marrow graft followed busulfan-fludarabine conditioning, with cyclophosphamide on days +3 and +4. Sequenced here: PBMCs, sampled 94 days after allogeneic stem cell transplant with posttransplant cyclophosphamide. These receptors came from a female patient in her 60s who received an allogeneic stem cell transplant from an unrelated donor, was CMV-positive, and had acute GVHD only. Among the T cells, some may be from the graft donor.

In this sample, this clone turned up many times. The V gene is TRBV6-2 or TRBV6-3, the J gene TRBJ2-1, with TRBD2 as a possible D gene (6 bases). Germline-derived CDR1 and CDR2 are MNHEY and SVGEGT. V lost 2 bases and J lost 2, with 19 bases in between. The CDR3 has 18 amino acids. CDR3 sequence reads: CASSYLSLSGFTYNEQFF. For the CDR3, the DNA is TGTGCCAGCAGTTACCTATCGTTGAGCGGGTTTACCTACAATGAGCAGTTCTTC.

The CDR3 here is CASSLSAGPTDTQYF. In DNA, the CDR3 is TGTGCCAGCAGCTTGAGCGCAGGGCCCACAGATACGCAGTATTTT. This chain connects TRBV11-2 to TRBJ2-3; the D gene is possibly TRBD1 (5 bases). This CDR3 has 15 amino acids. Germline assignment: CDR1 SGHAT and CDR2 FQNNGV. Trimming took off 3 bases at V and 2 bases at J, with 12 bases between the two ends.

This clone was counted at least ten times. V usage is TRBV11-3 and J usage is TRBJ2-2, with TRBD1 matching 11 bases. With V trimmed by 3 bases and J by 6 bases, 3 bases remained unmatched. The CDR3 consists of 15 residues. Germline assignment: CDR1 SGHNT and CDR2 YENEEA. As DNA, the CDR3 is TGTGCCAGCAGCTTCCAGGGACAGGGGGCCGGGGAGCTGTTTTTT. Its translation is CASSFQGQGAGELFF.

This clone qualifies as medium-sized (0.01 to 0.1%). The V gene is TRBV6-2 or TRBV6-3, the J gene TRBJ2-6; 7 nucleotides align to TRBD2. The CDR3 loop spans 13 amino acids. Germline assignment: CDR1 MNHEY and CDR2 SVGEGT. J lost 1 base, V lost 10 bases, and 1 base had no gene match. This CDR3 is CATLASGANVLTF. In DNA, the CDR3 is TGTGCCACACTAGCGTCTGGGGCCAACGTCCTGACTTTC.

In its sample, this clone was seen many times. This sequence joins TRBV5-6 and TRBJ2-2; 9 positions agree with TRBD2. The V gene's germline CDR1 is SGHDT and CDR2 YYEEEE. The CDR3 consists of 18 residues. V was clipped by 1 base and J by 3 bases; unmatched bases: 10. The CDR3 nucleotides read TGTGCCAGCAGCTTGCCACAAGCTAGCGGGGCATACACCGGGGAGCTGTTTTTT. Encoded protein: CASSLPQASGAYTGELFF.

This clone came up many times. The chain joins TRBV7-9 to TRBJ1-1; possible D gene TRBD1, 5 bases. Trimming took 5 bases from V and 1 from J, leaving 14 bases between them. CDR1 is SEHNR, CDR2 FQNEAQ, per germline (reference sequence). The CDR3 spans 15 residues. The CDR3 reads CASSPNQGPNTEAFF. CDR3 DNA sequence: TGTGCCAGCAGCCCAAACCAGGGTCCGAACACTGAAGCTTTCTTT.

This clone was recorded at least ten times. V and J are TRBV7-9 and TRBJ2-1; a weak D match, TRBD1 (8 bases). V lost 2 bases and J lost 4, with 12 bases in between. The CDR3 spans 15 residues. Looked up from germline, CDR1 is SEHNR and CDR2 is FQNEAQ (reference sequence). CDR3 sequence reads: CASSLSQGGYNEQFF. CDR3 coding DNA: TGTGCCAGCAGCTTATCACAGGGGGGGTACAATGAGCAGTTCTTC. Drawing the rest from reference TRBV7-9 and TRBJ2-1, the complete variable domain is DTGVSQNPRHKITKRGQNVTFRCDPISEHNRLYWYRQTLGQGPEFLTYFQNEAQLEKSRLLSDRFSAERPKGSFSTLEIQRTEQGDSAMYLCASSLSQGGYNEQFFGPGTRLTVL.

Ten or more counts support this clone. The V call is TRBV28, the J call TRBJ1-2, with D possibly matching TRBD1 (5 bases). This CDR3 comprises 13 residues. The V gene lost 3 bases and the J gene lost 3 bases, with 8 bases spanning the gap. Germline lookup yields CDR1 MDHEN and CDR2 SYDVKM. The CDR3 DNA reads as TGTGCCAGCAGTTTGGGAGGGGACTATGGCTACACCTTC. Translating gives CASSLGGDYGYTF.

The table lists this clone with many counts. CDR3 amino acids: CASSPDRGSSPLHF. CDR3 bases: TGTGCCAGCAGCCCGGACAGGGGTAGTTCACCCCTCCACTTT. The chain employs TRBV4-2 and TRBJ1-6, with 9 bases identical to TRBD1. CDR1 is LGHNA and CDR2 is YNFKEQ in the germline V gene. Trimming took 4 bases from V and 9 from J; bases not matched to a gene: 4. The CDR3 contains 14 residues.

This clone was counted ten times or more. V usage is TRBV19 and J usage is TRBJ2-7, with 9 bases matching TRBD2. The V and J ends lost 6 bases and 3 bases, in that order; junction bases with no gene match: 12. This CDR3 region has 16 residues. CDR1 and CDR2 from the germline V gene are LNHDA and SQIVND (reference sequence). DNA of the CDR3: TGTGCCAGTAGCCTAACCGGGACTAGCCGATTCTACGAGCAGTACTTC. It encodes CASSLTGTSRFYEQYF. Filled out from reference TRBV19 and TRBJ2-7, the complete variable domain reads DGGITQSPKYLFRKEGQNVTLSCEQNLNHDAMYWYRQDPGQGLRLIYYSQIVNDFQKGDIAEGYSVSREKKESFPLTVTSAQKNPTAFYLCASSLTGTSRFYEQYFGPGTRLTVT.

This clone was detected ten times or more. The chain couples TRBV18 to TRBJ2-5, with 12 bases identical to TRBD1. The germline V gene has CDR1 KGHSH and CDR2 LQKENI. V lost 3 bases, J lost 2 bases, and 7 bases stayed unmatched. CDR3 length: 17 amino acids. CDR3 residues: CASSPGTGGDYQETQYF. The DNA of the CDR3 is TGTGCCAGCTCACCCGGGACAGGGGGCGATTATCAAGAGACCCAGTACTTC.

This clone was seen at least ten times. The chain links TRBV14 to TRBJ1-6; D is possibly TRBD1 (5 bases). CDR3 size: 16 residues. Germline CDR1 reads SGHDN; CDR2 reads FVKESK. V was pared by 2 bases and J by 7 bases, with 15 bases between. The DNA of the CDR3 is TGTGCCAGCAGCCAAACCCCAGGGTTTGAGAATTCACCCCTCCACTTT. This encodes CASSQTPGFENSPLHF.

This clone was seen ten or more times. The CDR3 DNA follows: TGTGCCAGCAGTGCGACAGCTGACACTGAAGCTTTCTTT. The encoded protein is CASSATADTEAFF. The J gene is TRBJ1-1, the V gene TRBV6-1; D may be TRBD1 (5 bases). CDR1 is MNHNS, CDR2 SASEGT, per germline. V was shortened by 4 bases and J by 3 bases, with 9 bases between the two germline ends. The CDR3 is made up of 13 amino acids.

At least ten counts were recorded for this clone. The chain carries TRBV9 and TRBJ1-6; the D is unclear. Germline CDR1 is SGDLS and CDR2 is YYNGEE. V was trimmed by 4 bases and J by 3 bases, leaving 11 bases between them. The CDR3 contains 15 residues. The CDR3: CASSPRVDYNSPLHF. Here the CDR3 DNA reads TGTGCCAGCAGCCCGCGGGTCGACTATAATTCACCCCTCCACTTT. Together with reference TRBV9 and TRBJ1-6, the CDR3 gives the full variable domain: DSGVTQTPKHLITATGQRVTLRCSPRSGDLSVYWYQQSLDQGLQFLIQYYNGEERAKGNILERFSAQQFPDLHSELNLSSLELGDSALYFCASSPRVDYNSPLHFGNGTRLTVT.

The chain carries TRBV5-1 and TRBJ1-2; 9 bases align to TRBD1. The V segment lost 4 bases and the J segment 4 bases; nucleotides outside the gene matches: 14. This CDR3 is built from 17 residues. The V gene's germline CDR1 is SGHRS and CDR2 YFSETQ. This CDR3 reads CASSLNVPGQGSYGYTF. The CDR3 region has the DNA TGCGCCAGCAGCCTAAACGTCCCGGGACAGGGAAGCTATGGCTACACCTTC.

This clone was found a few times. The chain combines TRBV25-1 with TRBJ1-1; D is possibly TRBD1 (5 bases). V lost 4 bases and J lost 4, with 16 bases in between. CDR3 size: 15 residues. Germline values: CDR1 MGHDK, CDR2 SYGVNS. The chain's CDR3 is CASSGGAPWVTEAFF. In DNA, the CDR3 is TGTGCCAGCAGTGGAGGGGCCCCCTGGGTCACTGAAGCTTTCTTT.

This clone has a count of ten or more. The chain has TRBV19 and TRBJ1-1; unclear D gene. V lost 3 bases to trimming and J lost 6 bases, with 14 bases between them. This CDR3 is built from 14 residues. Germline V gene data show CDR1 as LNHDA and CDR2 as SQIVND (reference sequence). The CDR3 loop reads CASSIRGGLSEAFF. The CDR3 DNA is TGTGCCAGTAGTATCCGTGGAGGGCTTTCTGAAGCTTTCTTT. Full variable domain (missing parts from reference TRBV19 and TRBJ1-1): DGGITQSPKYLFRKEGQNVTLSCEQNLNHDAMYWYRQDPGQGLRLIYYSQIVNDFQKGDIAEGYSVSREKKESFPLTVTSAQKNPTAFYLCASSIRGGLSEAFFGQGTRLTVV.

This clone occurred many times. The chain has TRBV12-3 or TRBV12-4 and TRBJ1-1; D gene ambiguous. Trimming shortened V by 5 bases and J by 0 bases, and 13 bases separated the two germline ends. The CDR3 totals 15 residues. This chain's CDR3 is CASSPLIAVNTEAFF. CDR3 bases: TGTGCCAGCAGTCCCCTCATTGCAGTGAACACTGAAGCTTTCTTT.

The sample holds many counts of this clone. J is TRBJ2-1 and V is TRBV6-2 or TRBV6-3; 9 bases map to TRBD1. V trimming: 8 bases; J trimming: 4 bases; junction bases outside the gene matches: 6. Per the germline V gene, CDR1 is MNHEY and CDR2 is SVGEGT. The CDR3 is 14 residues long. CDR3 residues: CASQQGALYNEQFF. The CDR3 DNA reads TGTGCCAGCCAACAGGGGGCCTTATACAATGAGCAGTTCTTC.

This clone appeared many times. The chain couples TRBV2 to TRBJ2-1; 10 positions agree with TRBD2. CDR1 is SNHLY and CDR2 is FYNNEI in the germline V gene. The length of the CDR3 is 16 residues. V shed 6 bases, J shed 10 bases, and the junction held 15 bases outside the gene matches. The chain's CDR3 is CASRRLAGTAVGEQFF. The CDR3 nucleotides are TGTGCCAGCAGAAGACTAGCGGGTACAGCCGTGGGGGAGCAGTTCTTC.

This clone was seen at least ten times. This chain connects TRBV7-8 to TRBJ1-5; the D gene is possibly TRBD1 (6 bases). V was clipped by 5 bases and J by 9 bases, with 17 bases between them. This CDR3 comprises 14 residues. Germline V CDR1 and CDR2: SGHVS, FQNEAQ. CDR3 coding DNA: TGTGCCAGCAGCCCCCAAAGGGGGAGGCTGCCCCAGCATTTT. Translation: CASSPQRGRLPQHF.

This clone showed up many times. J is TRBJ2-6 and V is TRBV12-3 or TRBV12-4, with D tentatively TRBD1 (6 bases). The CDR3 contains 14 residues. Trimming took 7 bases from V and 4 from J, leaving 11 bases between them. Here the CDR3 reads CASTTGSGANVLTF. In nucleotides, the CDR3 is TGTGCCAGCACTACAGGGTCCGGGGCCAACGTCCTGACTTTC.

This clone was seen a handful of times. The chain is built from TRBV29-1 and TRBJ1-1; 9 positions agree with TRBD1. CDR3 length: 13 residues. Germline loops: CDR1 SQVTM, CDR2 ANQGSEA. V lost 6 bases, J lost 5 bases, and 7 bases stayed unmatched. The CDR3 loop is CSVNDRGTTEAFF. In nucleotides, the CDR3 is TGCAGCGTCAACGACAGGGGGACTACTGAAGCTTTCTTT.

This clone occurred many times. This chain links TRBV5-4 with TRBJ2-7, with D possibly TRBD2 on 6 matching bases. V was cut by 2 bases and J by 0 bases, with 9 bases left in between. The CDR3 covers 14 residues. The V gene's germline CDR1 is SGHNT and CDR2 YYREEE (reference sequence). CDR3 protein: CASSFGTFSYEQYF. CDR3 nucleotides: TGTGCCAGCAGCTTTGGGACTTTCTCCTACGAGCAGTACTTC.